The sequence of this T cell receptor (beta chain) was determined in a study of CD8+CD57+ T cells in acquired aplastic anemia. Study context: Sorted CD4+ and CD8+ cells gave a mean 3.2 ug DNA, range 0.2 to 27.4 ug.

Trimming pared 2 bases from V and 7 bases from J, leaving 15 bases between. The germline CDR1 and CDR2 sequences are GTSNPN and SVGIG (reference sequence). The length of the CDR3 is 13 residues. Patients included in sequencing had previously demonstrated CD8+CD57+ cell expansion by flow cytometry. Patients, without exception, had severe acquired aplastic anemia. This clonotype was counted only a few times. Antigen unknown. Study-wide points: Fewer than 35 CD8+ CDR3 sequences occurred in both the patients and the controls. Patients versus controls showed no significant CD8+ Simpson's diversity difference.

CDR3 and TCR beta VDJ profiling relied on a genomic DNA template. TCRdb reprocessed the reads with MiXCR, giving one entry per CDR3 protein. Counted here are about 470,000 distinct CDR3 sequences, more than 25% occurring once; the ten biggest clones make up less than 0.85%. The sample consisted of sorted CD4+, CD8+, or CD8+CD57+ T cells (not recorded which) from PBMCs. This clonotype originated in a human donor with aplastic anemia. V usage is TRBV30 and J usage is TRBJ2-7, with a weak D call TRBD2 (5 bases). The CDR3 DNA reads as TGTGCCTGGAGTTCGGACTCCGGAGTAGAGCAGTACTTC. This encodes CAWSSDSGVEQYF.